Listed here are 7 T cell receptor beta chains from one sample, sequenced in a study of T cell repertoires in cytomegalovirus infection. Each CDR3 protein is one row after TCRdb ran MiXCR on the reads. The table shows some 940,000 distinct CDR3 sequences, with roughly 31% occurring only once. Which antigens these TCRs recognize remains unknown. Source: cultured CD8+ T cells from PBMCs, taken from culture after CMV antigen stimulation. The receptors originated from a human donor in good health (CMV status not recorded). Some clones in this sample may be carry-over from other donors' samples.

Only a few counts were recorded for this clonotype. The chain combines TRBV9 with TRBJ1-2; no clear D gene. Per the germline V gene, CDR1 is SGDLS and CDR2 is YYNGEE. The CDR3 extends over 13 amino acids. V dropped 1 base and J dropped 6 bases, with 10 bases sitting between them. CDR3 loop: CASSVREVDGYTF. The DNA of the CDR3 is TGTGCCAGCAGCGTAAGAGAGGTCGATGGCTACACCTTC.

A few counts support this clonotype. This sequence joins TRBV12-3 or TRBV12-4 and TRBJ1-2; D gene unclear. Trimming pared 3 bases from V and 8 bases from J, leaving 10 bases between. This CDR3 has 12 amino acids. The CDR3 loop reads CASSFSAAGYTF. CDR3 bases: TGTGCCAGCAGTTTTTCAGCAGCCGGCTACACCTTC.

This sequence joins TRBV10-3 and TRBJ2-1, with D perhaps matching TRBD2 (6 bases). Trimming removed 6 bases from V and 4 bases from J, with 16 bases in between. CDR1 is ENHRY and CDR2 is SYGVKD in the germline V gene. The CDR3 is 15 residues long. The chain's CDR3 is CAIRGEESVYNEQFF. The DNA of the CDR3 is TGTGCCATCAGGGGGGAGGAGTCCGTTTACAATGAGCAGTTCTTC.

This rearrangement joins TRBV4-1 to TRBJ2-7; D remains ambiguous. The V gene lost 0 bases and the J gene lost 2 bases, with 8 bases spanning the gap. This CDR3 spans 14 amino acids. In germline, CDR1 is MGHRA, CDR2 YSYEKL. This chain's CDR3 is CASSQDEFAYEQYV. The CDR3 region has the DNA TGCGCCAGCAGCCAAGACGAGTTCGCCTACGAGCAGTACGTC.

The rearrangement links TRBV7-6 to TRBJ2-1, with D hard to call. Trimming left V 3 bases short and J 15 bases short, with 12 bases between. Germline V gives CDR1 SGHVS, CDR2 FNYEAQ. There are 11 residues in the CDR3. The CDR3 region is CASSFEETPFF. Here the CDR3 DNA reads TGTGCCAGCAGCTTTGAAGAGACACCGTTCTTC.

This rearrangement joins TRBV7-2 to TRBJ2-5, with 7 bases fitting TRBD2. Unmatched junction bases numbered 11, after V lost 6 bases and J lost 4 bases. This CDR3 spans 15 amino acids. Germline CDR1 and CDR2: SGHTA and FQGNSA. The CDR3 bases are TGTGCCAGCAGTCCCCCGGGGGGTACGGGAGAGACCCAGTACTTC. As protein: CASSPPGGTGETQYF. Full variable domain (outside the CDR3, taken from reference TRBV7-2 and TRBJ2-5): GAGVSQSPSNKVTEKGKDVELRCDPISGHTALYWYRQSLGQGLEFLIYFQGNSAPDKSGLPSDRFSAERTGGSVSTLTIQRTQQEDSAVYLCASSPPGGTGETQYFGPGTRLLVL.

The V and J genes are TRBV28 and TRBJ1-5; no reliable D call. The CDR3 contains 15 residues. V was pared by 1 base and J by 0 bases, with 7 bases between. Looked up from germline, CDR1 is MDHEN and CDR2 is SYDVKM. The CDR3 sequence is CASSLLGFSNQPQHF. The DNA for the CDR3 is TGTGCCAGCAGTTTATTGGGGTTTAGCAATCAGCCCCAGCATTTT.